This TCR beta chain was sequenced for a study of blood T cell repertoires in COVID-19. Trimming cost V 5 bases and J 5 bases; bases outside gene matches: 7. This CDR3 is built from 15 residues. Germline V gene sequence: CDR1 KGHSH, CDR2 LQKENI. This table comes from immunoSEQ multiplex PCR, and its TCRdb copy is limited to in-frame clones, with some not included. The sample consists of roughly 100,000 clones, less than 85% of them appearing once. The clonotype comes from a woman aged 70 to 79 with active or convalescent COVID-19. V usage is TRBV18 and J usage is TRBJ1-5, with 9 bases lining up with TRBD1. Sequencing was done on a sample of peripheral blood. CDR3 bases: TGTGCCAGCTCATCAAGAACAGGGGGCGATCAGCCCCAGCATTTT. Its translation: CASSSRTGGDQPQHF.